This TCR beta chain emerged from a study of T cell clones after liver transplantation. Across the whole study: Immunosuppression withdrawal was tried within 2 years after liver transplantation in this trial. Tolerance: complete withdrawal held at least one year, liver enzymes staying within twice normal. Study-level points and caveats: Graft donor-reactive T cells may have migrated into the graft rather than being deleted. In a couple of subjects, few donor cells limited the measurable donor-reactive repertoire.

The assay was immunoSEQ multiplex PCR, and TCRdb's table has in-frame clones only and misses some. Found here are around 100,000 clones, approximately 85% of them singletons; the top ten hold 0.8% to 1%. Trimming removed 1 base at V and 3 bases at J, with 4 bases between. CDR3 length equals 12 residues. Germline CDR1 SGHRS, CDR2 YFSETQ. This clone came up a few times. The antigen is undetermined. This rearrangement joins TRBV5-1 to TRBJ2-5, with no clear D. The TCR was taken from a human donor who received a liver transplant. The sample in question was CD4+ T cells from blood, obtained before liver transplant. The CDR3, as DNA: TGCGCCAGCAGCTTGAATGAAGAGACCCAGTACTTC. Encoded protein: CASSLNEETQYF.